This T cell receptor (beta chain) was documented in a study of tissue T cells after allogeneic stem cell transplantation. This clone has just a few counts. Its specificity is not known. Genes here carry mouse names. The CDR3 end falls 1 residue outside the read, so it is completed with the germline J gene. General study points: Shared clones across patients were few; motif clustering revealed tissue-specific shared signatures. Tissue-detected TCR repertoire was only partly captured by blood and spleen T cells. Anatomically similar tissues had similar TCR repertoires within each patient.

Specified time point: mouse harvest day 14 after allogeneic transplant. The graft held 10^6 splenic CD5+ T cells and 10^7 T-cell-depleted bone marrow cells. B6 (H2b) cells into BALB/c (H2d) mice; tissues taken at day 7 or 14. TCRdb keeps only in-frame clones here, not all; method: immunoSEQ multiplex PCR. Of about 3,500 clones in the sample, 49% were seen once. Per germline, CDR1 SGHSN and CDR2 HYEKVE. This CDR3 region has 13 residues. The V end lost 2 bases, the J end lost 0 bases, and 5 bases lay between the germline ends. The chain joins TRBV12-1 to TRBJ2-3, with D perhaps matching TRBD1 or TRBD2 (5 bases each). The source is a female BALB/c mouse given C57BL/6 T cells with graft-versus-host disease after an allogeneic hematopoietic cell transplant. The sample taken for sequencing was gut tissue. This CDR3 is CASSRDSAETLYF. CDR3 DNA, as far as it was read: TGTGCCAGCTCTCGGGACAGTGCAGAAACGCTGTAT.